Listed below are T cell receptor beta chains from one sample, sequenced in a study of T cells in Graves' hyperthyroidism and ophthalmopathy. TCRdb reanalysed the multiplex PCR reads using MiXCR and keeps one entry per CDR3 protein. The top ten clones hold about a sixth of a sample with some 690,000 distinct CDR3 sequences, about 18% of them seen once. The sample comprised blood. The receptors here all came from a man between 50 and 59 years old with Graves' hyperthyroidism. CDR3s include the opening cysteine and the closing phenylalanine or tryptophan.

v_gene | CDR3aa
TRBV20-1 | CSALGGSGSYNEQFF
TRBV6-1 | CASSGLEGGSEAFF
TRBV30 | CACGTGLDYEQYF
TRBV7-2 | CASSRQKNTEAFF
TRBV12-3/TRBV12-4 | CASSPLLAGGNGANTGELFF
TRBV28 | CASSPLSGYTF
TRBV5-5 | CASSPLGTATNEKLFF
TRBV7-9 | CASSLGFEGVTDTQYF
TRBV6-1 | CASLSHPRGRAHEQYF
TRBV18 | CASSRVGGELFF
TRBV9 | CASARVPTYNEQFF
TRBV13 | CASSFRVPNTGELFF
TRBV5-1 | CASSFGLMNTEAFF
TRBV12-3/TRBV12-4 | CASSLALGQLIPEAFF
TRBV28 | CATRTEEALEQYF
TRBV20-1 | CSARVGQGAGELFF
TRBV20-1 | CSAFPANQPQHF
TRBV29-1 | CSVGSGRAEYNEQFF
TRBV10-3 | CAIPRDAGNYGYTF
TRBV6-1 | CASSYVSSGSNEQYF
TRBV5-5 | CASSPARTNTGELFF
TRBV4-1 | CASSQAFDYEQYF
TRBV2 | CASNLRGARSNQPQHF
TRBV5-1 | CASSLGQGARYNEQFF
TRBV5-4 | CASSSPTDSDTQYF
TRBV2 | CASSDNQPQHF
TRBV18 | CASSPDRNQPQHF
TRBV5-8 | CASSTTGIYGYTF
TRBV7-9 | CASSLVRIHNEQFF
TRBV20-1 | CSARPYGLAGEKDTQYF
TRBV29-1 | CSVEDRGGRDTEAFF
TRBV10-3 | CATEGQQNTEAFF
TRBV3-1 | CASRRKTSVANTGELFF
TRBV6-1 | CASSEVTGSETQYF
TRBV19 | CASSTAGELFF
TRBV29-1 | CSAEGPRDEQYF
TRBV18 | CASSPFGNEQFF
TRBV12-3/TRBV12-4 | CASSRSGKYGYTF
TRBV9 | CASSVATGTNYGYTF
TRBV10-3 | CAISRVDGNTIYF
TRBV12-3/TRBV12-4 | CASRTDRVYEQYF
TRBV6-1 | CASSRDWQPTEAFF
TRBV7-9 | CASSLVGSSAFF
TRBV28 | CASKIQNRARELFF
TRBV5-6 | CASSLGVIQTSTDTQYF
TRBV9 | CASSVATSGIVGEQFF
TRBV2 | CASSERLVSTDTQYF
TRBV13 | CASSSDTGLTYEQYF
TRBV5-1 | CASSLTAGVTGELFF
TRBV2 | CASSEAKYGYTF
TRBV2 | CASSGQGSGELFF
TRBV2 | CARHSGPQANEQFF
TRBV4-1 | CASSQDSGTAEKLFF
TRBV6-2/TRBV6-3 | CASSYEGAWNTEAFF
TRBV7-2 | CASSSSPTGSYTNEQYF